The present entry profiles one T cell receptor (beta chain) with its context. This entry belongs to a study of T cell changes during pregnancy in multiple sclerosis. Method: immunoSEQ multiplex PCR; TCRdb's copy keeps in-frame clones and lacks some. The table records over 35,000 clones, 92% of them present only once. CDR1 is PRHDT and CDR2 is FYEKMQ in the germline V gene (reference sequence). The CDR3 is made up of 13 amino acids. Trimming stripped 5 bases from V and 4 bases from J, with 10 bases between. The V call is TRBV13, the J call TRBJ2-3; perhaps D is TRBD1 or TRBD2 (5 bases each). The sequenced sample consisted of peripheral blood. The source is a female donor with multiple sclerosis, enrolled in a pregnancy study. The CDR3 loop reads CASSGGKADTQYF. The CDR3 nucleotides are TGTGCCAGCAGCGGGGGAAAGGCAGATACGCAGTATTTT.